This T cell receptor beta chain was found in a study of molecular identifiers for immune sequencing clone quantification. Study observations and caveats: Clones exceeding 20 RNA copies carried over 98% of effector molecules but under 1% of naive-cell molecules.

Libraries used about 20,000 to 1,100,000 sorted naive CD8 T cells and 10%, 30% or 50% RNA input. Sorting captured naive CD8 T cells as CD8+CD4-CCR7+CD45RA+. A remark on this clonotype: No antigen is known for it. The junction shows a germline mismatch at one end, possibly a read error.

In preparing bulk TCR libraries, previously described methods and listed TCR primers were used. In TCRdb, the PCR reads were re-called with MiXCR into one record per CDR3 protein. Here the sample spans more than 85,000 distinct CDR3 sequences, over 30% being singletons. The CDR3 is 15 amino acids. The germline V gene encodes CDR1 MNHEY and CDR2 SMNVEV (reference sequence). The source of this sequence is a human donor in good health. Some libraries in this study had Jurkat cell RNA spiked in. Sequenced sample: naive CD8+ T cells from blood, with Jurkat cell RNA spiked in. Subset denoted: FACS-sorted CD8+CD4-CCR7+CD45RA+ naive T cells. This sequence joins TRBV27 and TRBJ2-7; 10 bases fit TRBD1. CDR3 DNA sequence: TGCGCCAGCAGCCGCTCCGGGACAGGGGTGGGGGAGCAGTACTTC. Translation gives CASSRSGTGVGEQYF.